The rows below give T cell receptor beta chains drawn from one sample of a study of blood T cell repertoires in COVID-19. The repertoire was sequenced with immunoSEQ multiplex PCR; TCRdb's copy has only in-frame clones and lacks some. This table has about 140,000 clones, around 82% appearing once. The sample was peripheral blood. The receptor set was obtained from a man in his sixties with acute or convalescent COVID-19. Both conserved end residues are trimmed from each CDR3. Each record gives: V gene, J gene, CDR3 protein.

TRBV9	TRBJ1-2	ASSVDGTGSYGYT
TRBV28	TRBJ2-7	ASRLGGRSVDEQY
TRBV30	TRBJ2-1	AWSPRGSSYNEQF
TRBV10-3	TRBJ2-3	AIKTASTDTQY
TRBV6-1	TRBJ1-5	ASSEAGGSRQPQH
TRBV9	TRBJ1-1	ASSVQGNTEAF
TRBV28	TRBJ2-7	ASRPGLAYEQY
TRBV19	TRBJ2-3	ASSPGTSGRLDTQY
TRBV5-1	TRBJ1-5	ASSLSGGSGQPQH
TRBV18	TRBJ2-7	ASSSSSYEQY
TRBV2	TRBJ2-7	ASTRGPYEQY
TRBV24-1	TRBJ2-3	ATSDTRGKSTPYTQY
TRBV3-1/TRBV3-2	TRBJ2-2	ASSQQRALTGELF
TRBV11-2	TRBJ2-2	ASSLITGGTGELF
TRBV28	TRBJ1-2	ASSFLVGSGYT
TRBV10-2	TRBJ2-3	ASSRDSVTDTQY
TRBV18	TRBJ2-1	ASSPLREILNEQF
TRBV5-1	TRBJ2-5	ASSSSWGLADQETQY
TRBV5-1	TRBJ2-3	ASSLGTGGTDTQY
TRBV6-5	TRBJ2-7	ASELGTSGAREQY
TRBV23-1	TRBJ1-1	ASSEGRSDTEAF
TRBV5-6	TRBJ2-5	ASSLLGEGETQY
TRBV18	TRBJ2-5	ASSNRDRGPQETQY
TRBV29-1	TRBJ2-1	SVASGSSEQF
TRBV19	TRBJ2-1	ASSPPWPHEQF
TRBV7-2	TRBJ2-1	ASSLILLAGESFGNEQF
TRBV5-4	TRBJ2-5	ASSFLGLAGGPGKQETQY
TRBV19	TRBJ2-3	ASSQTSGRPY
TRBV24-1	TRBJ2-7	ATSDSPGLAGGPIYEQY
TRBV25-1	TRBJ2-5	ASTPTGTQETQY
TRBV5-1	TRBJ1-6	ASSLADRINSPLH